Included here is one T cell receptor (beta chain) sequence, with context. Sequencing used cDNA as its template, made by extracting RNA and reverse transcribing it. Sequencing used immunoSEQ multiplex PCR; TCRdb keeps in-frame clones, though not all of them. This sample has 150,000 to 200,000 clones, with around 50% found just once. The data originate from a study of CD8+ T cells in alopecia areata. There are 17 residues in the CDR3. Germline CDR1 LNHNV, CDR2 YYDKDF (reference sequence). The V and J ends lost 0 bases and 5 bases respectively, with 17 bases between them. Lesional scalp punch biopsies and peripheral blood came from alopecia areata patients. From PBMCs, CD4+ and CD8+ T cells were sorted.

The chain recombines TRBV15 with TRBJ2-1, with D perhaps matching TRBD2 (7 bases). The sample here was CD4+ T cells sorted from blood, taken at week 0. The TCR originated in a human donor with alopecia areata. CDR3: CATSRDSGGGTNNEQFF. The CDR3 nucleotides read TGTGCCACCAGCAGAGATAGCGGCGGGGGCACAAACAATGAGCAGTTCTTC.